This T cell receptor (beta chain) was sequenced for a study of cytotoxic CD8 clonotypes in ibrutinib-treated CLL. Regarding this clone: Other DNA variants within this sample encode the same CDR3.

The CDR3 sequence is 16 residues long. Germline CDR1 and CDR2: SGHVS and FNYEAQ. J was trimmed by 7 bases and V by 1 base; bases with no gene match: 8. Profiled with immunoSEQ multiplex PCR; TCRdb holds only in-frame clones, not every one. The sample includes 50,000 or so clones, over 65% of them seen just once. The chain joins TRBV7-6 to TRBJ2-1; 9 positions agree with TRBD2. Sequenced material: PBMCs, taken after 24 months of ibrutinib treatment. This TCR derives from a human donor with chronic lymphocytic leukemia. CDR3: CASSLVAGEVGNEQFF. In DNA form, the CDR3 reads TGTGCCAGCAGCTTAGTAGCGGGGGAGGTCGGAAATGAGCAGTTCTTC.